The clone carrying this TCR beta chain appeared many times. Its antigen remains unknown. TCR beta libraries were made by quantitative 5'-RACE with molecular barcodes. TCRdb independently ran MiXCR on the 5' RACE reads; one entry per CDR3 protein. The sample records 150,000 or so distinct CDR3 sequences, around 18% being singletons. CDR1 is ENHRY, CDR2 SYGVKD, per germline. The CDR3 loop spans 14 amino acids. Trimming pared 2 bases from V and 2 bases from J, leaving 6 bases between. This entry belongs to a study of CD8 T cells in ankylosing spondylitis. Findings and limits, study-wide: Characteristic of ankylosing spondylitis blood, it appeared, was a TCR beta motif comprising fewer than 10 highly homologous variants. A subset of motif variants has previously been described in the synovial fluid and blood of reactive arthritis. As reported, disease-linked clones showed significant enrichment in matched ankylosing spondylitis synovial fluid.

The sample consisted of blood, either unsorted or a sorted T cell fraction (not recorded which). This chain joins TRBV10-3 and TRBJ2-2; a weak D match, TRBD1 (5 bases). The sequence derives from a male donor with ankylosing spondylitis or in good health (not recorded which). CDR3 in DNA: TGTGCCATCAGTGAGGGACAAAACACCGGGGAGCTGTTTTTT. Protein sequence: CAISEGQNTGELFF.